This T cell receptor beta chain came from a study of blood T cell repertoires in COVID-19. Original analysis: Estimates of nucleated cell counts were drawn from the amplification of reference gene primers. Generated by immunoSEQ multiplex PCR, the TCRdb table keeps only in-frame clones and is missing some. That table furnishes V, J and clone size, whereas the DNA furnished D and trimming. The table lists 300,000 to 450,000 clones, 85% of them singletons. This clone is a singleton in its sample. Germline CDR1 reads MNHEY; CDR2 reads SVGAGI. V was pared by 6 bases and J by 4 bases, with 2 bases of the junction left unmatched. The CDR3 has 13 amino acids.

The sample comprised peripheral blood. The chain has TRBV6-5 and TRBJ2-7; TRBD2 aligns across 11 bases. This TCR derives from a woman younger than 30 with acute or convalescent COVID-19. The CDR3 here is CASRLAGDYEQYF. In DNA form, the CDR3 reads TGTGCCAGCAGACTAGCGGGGGATTACGAGCAGTACTTC.